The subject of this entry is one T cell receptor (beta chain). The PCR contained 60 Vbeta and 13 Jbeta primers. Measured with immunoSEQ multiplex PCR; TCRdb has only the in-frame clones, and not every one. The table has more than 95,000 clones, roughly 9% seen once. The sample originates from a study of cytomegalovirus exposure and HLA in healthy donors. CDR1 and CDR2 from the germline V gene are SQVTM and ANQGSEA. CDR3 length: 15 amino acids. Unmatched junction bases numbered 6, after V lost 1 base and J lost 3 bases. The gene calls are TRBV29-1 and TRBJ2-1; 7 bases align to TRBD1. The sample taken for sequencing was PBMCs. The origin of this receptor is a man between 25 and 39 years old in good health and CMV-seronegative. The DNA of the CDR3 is TGCAGCGTTGAAGGGGGTCGGGACAGCTACAATGAGCAGTTCTTC. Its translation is CSVEGGRDSYNEQFF.